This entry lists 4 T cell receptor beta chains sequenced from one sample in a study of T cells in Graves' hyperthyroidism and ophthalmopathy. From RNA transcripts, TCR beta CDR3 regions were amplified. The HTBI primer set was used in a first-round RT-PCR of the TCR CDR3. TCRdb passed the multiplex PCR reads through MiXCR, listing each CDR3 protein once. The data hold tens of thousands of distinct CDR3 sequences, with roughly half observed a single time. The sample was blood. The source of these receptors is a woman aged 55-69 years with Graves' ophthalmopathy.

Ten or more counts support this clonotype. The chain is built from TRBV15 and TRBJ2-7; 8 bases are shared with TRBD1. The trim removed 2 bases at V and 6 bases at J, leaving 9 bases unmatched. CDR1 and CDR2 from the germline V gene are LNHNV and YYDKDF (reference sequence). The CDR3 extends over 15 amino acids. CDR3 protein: CATSRRYDRGPEQYF. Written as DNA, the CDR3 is TGTGCCACCAGCAGACGCTACGACAGGGGCCCCGAGCAGTACTTC.

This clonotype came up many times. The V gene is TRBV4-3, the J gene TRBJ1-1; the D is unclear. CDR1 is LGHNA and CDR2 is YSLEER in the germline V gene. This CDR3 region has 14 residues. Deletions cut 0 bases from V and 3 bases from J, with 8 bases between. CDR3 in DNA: TGCGCCAGCAGCCAAGAGGCGCGGGACACTGAAGCTTTCTTT. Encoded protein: CASSQEARDTEAFF.

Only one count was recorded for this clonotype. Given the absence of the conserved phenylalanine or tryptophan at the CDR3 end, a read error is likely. Here the CDR3 DNA reads TGTGCCAGCAGCCCCGGACCGAATGAAGAACTGTTTTAT. This codes for CASSPGPNEELFY. This sequence joins TRBV5-4 and TRBJ1-4; no clear D. The length of the CDR3 is 13 residues. CDR1 SGHNT and CDR2 YYREEE come from the germline V gene (reference sequence).

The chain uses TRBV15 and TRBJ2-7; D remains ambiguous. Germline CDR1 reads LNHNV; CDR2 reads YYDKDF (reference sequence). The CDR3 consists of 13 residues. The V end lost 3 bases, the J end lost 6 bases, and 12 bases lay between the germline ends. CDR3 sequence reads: CATSSSPRGEQYF. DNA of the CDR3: TGTGCCACCAGCAGTTCCCCTCGCGGCGAGCAGTACTTC.